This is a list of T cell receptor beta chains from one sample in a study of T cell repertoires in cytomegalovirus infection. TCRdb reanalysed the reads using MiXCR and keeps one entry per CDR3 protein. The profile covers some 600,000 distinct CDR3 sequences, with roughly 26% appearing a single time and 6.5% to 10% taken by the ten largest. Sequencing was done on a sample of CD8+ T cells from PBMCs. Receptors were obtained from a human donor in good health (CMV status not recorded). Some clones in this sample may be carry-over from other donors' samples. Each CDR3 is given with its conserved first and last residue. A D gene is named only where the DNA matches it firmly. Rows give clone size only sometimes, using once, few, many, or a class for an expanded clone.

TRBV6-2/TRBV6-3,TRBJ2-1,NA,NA,TGTGCCAGCAGCCCCGGGGGATACTACAATGAGCAGTTCTTC,CASSPGGYYNEQFF
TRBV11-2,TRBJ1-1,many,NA,TGTGCCAGCACCCAACCGATTTACACTGAAGCTTTCTTT,CASTQPIYTEAFF
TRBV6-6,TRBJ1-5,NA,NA,TGTGCCAGCAGTTACTCCAGGGCCGAGCAGAGCAATCAGCCCCAGCATTTT,CASSYSRAEQSNQPQHF
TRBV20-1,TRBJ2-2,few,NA,TGCAGTGCTCCAAGGATTACCGGGGAGCTGTTTTTT,CSAPRITGELFF
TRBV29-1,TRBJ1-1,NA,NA,TGCAGCGTTGAGCCGGGGTTTGAAGCTTTCTTT,CSVEPGFEAFF
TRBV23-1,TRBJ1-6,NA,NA,TGCGCCAGCAAGACGGGGAACTATAATTCACCCCTCCACTTT,CASKTGNYNSPLHF
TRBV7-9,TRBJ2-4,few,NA,TGTGCCAGCAGCTTAGGGTGGGAAATAGGATTAGCCAAAAACATTCAGTACTTC,CASSLGWEIGLAKNIQYF
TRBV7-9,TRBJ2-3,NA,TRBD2,TGTGCCAGCAGCCTACCGGGAGGGGGAGGCACGCAGTATTTT,CASSLPGGGGTQYF
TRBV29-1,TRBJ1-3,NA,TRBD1,TGCAGCGCTTCTTACCAATTGGGGTGGACAGGGAGGCTCTCTGGAAACACCATATATTTT,CSASYQLGWTGRLSGNTIYF
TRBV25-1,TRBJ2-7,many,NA,TGTGCCAGCAGTGAATTAGGCAGCTCCTACGAGCAGTACTTC,CASSELGSSYEQYF
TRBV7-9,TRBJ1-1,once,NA,TGTGCCAGCAGCTTAGATTTTGGGGGGTTGAACACTGAAGCTTTCTTT,CASSLDFGGLNTEAFF
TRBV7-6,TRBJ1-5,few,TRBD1,TGTGCCAGCAGCAGAGGGACAGGGGGCAATCAGCCCCAGCATTTT,CASSRGTGGNQPQHF
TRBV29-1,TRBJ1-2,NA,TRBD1,TGCAGCGTGGCAGGGACAGGAACTGGCTACACCTTC,CSVAGTGTGYTF
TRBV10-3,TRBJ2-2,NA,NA,TGTGCCATACTCTCCGCGGGCATCACCGGGGAGCTGTTTTTT,CAILSAGITGELFF